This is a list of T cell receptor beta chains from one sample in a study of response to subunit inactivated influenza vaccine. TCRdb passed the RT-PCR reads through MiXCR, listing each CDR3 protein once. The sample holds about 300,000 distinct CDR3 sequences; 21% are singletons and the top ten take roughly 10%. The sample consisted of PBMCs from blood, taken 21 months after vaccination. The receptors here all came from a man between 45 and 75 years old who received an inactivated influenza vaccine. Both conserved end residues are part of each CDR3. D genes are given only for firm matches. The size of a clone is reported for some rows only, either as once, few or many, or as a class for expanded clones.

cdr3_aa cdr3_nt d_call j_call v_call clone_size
CASSHAGPLHF TGTGCCAGCAGCCATGCTGGTCCCCTCCACTTT . TRBJ1-6 TRBV14 many
CASSLKGPGASPLHF TGTGCCAGCAGCTTAAAGGGGCCAGGGGCTTCACCCCTCCACTTT . TRBJ1-6 TRBV7-3 .
CSARSVGRGNQPQHF TGCAGTGCTAGATCTGTCGGACGGGGAAATCAGCCCCAGCATTTT . TRBJ1-5 TRBV20-1 .
CASRTTVGKSGYTF TGTGCCAGCAGAACCACCGTGGGGAAGAGTGGCTACACCTTC . TRBJ1-2 TRBV28 once
CASSQSETSGSNNEQFF TGCGCCAGCAGCCAATCGGAAACTAGCGGGAGCAACAATGAGCAGTTCTTC TRBD2 TRBJ2-1 TRBV4-1 .
CASSLGGYRNQPQHF TGTGCCAGCAGCTTGGGTGGCTACAGGAATCAGCCCCAGCATTTT . TRBJ1-5 TRBV5-5 .
CASSQKITGGHSGANVLTF TGCGCCAGCAGCCAAAAGATAACAGGGGGACACTCTGGGGCCAACGTCCTGACTTTC TRBD1 TRBJ2-6 TRBV4-3 few
CASSGGGNTIYF TGTGCCAGCAGCGGTGGGGGAAACACCATATATTTT . TRBJ1-3 TRBV6-1 few
CASSPGGGDEKLFF TGCGCCAGCAGCCCCGGAGGGGGCGACGAAAAACTGTTTTTT TRBD1 TRBJ1-4 TRBV5-1 few
CASSLGSGVWSNQPQHF TGTGCCAGCAGTTTGGGGTCGGGGGTTTGGAGCAATCAGCCCCAGCATTTT . TRBJ1-5 TRBV28 .
CASSLPSNEQFF TGTGCCAGCAGCTTGCCCAGCAATGAGCAGTTCTTC . TRBJ2-1 TRBV5-6 .
CATSDPGQSSYNEQFF TGTGCCACCAGTGACCCTGGACAGAGCTCCTACAATGAGCAGTTCTTC . TRBJ2-1 TRBV24-1 .
CASSLLPRSGRALDTQYF TGTGCCAGCAGCTTATTGCCCCGGAGCGGGAGGGCCCTGGATACGCAGTATTTT TRBD2 TRBJ2-3 TRBV11-1 once
CASSSVQGRNQLQHF TGTGCCAGCAGCTCCGTACAGGGGAGGAATCAGCTCCAGCATTTT TRBD1 TRBJ1-5 TRBV11-2 .
CSAAGTGGTYEQYF TGCAGCGCCGCCGGGACAGGGGGTACCTACGAGCAGTACTTC TRBD1 TRBJ2-7 TRBV29-1 .
CASSQEFYGGGRTQYF TGCGCCAGCAGCCAAGAGTTTTATGGCGGGGGGCGGACCCAGTACTTC TRBD2 TRBJ2-5 TRBV4-3 .
CANSFRDRGNQPQHF TGTGCCAACAGCTTCCGGGACAGGGGGAATCAGCCCCAGCATTTT TRBD1 TRBJ1-5 TRBV7-2 once
CASRPQGAGAFF TGTGCCAGCAGACCCCAGGGCGCCGGAGCTTTCTTT . TRBJ1-1 TRBV6-2/TRBV6-3 few
CAISRGQGEHYGYTF TGTGCCATCAGCCGGGGGCAGGGGGAACACTATGGCTACACCTTC TRBD1 TRBJ1-2 TRBV10-3 .
CSASRNSNQPQHF TGCAGTGCTAGCAGAAATAGCAATCAGCCCCAGCATTTT . TRBJ1-5 TRBV20-1 few
CATSRDPLAGETQYF TGTGCCACCAGCAGAGATCCACTAGCGGGAGAGACCCAGTACTTC TRBD2 TRBJ2-5 TRBV15 .
CASGLYSNEQFF TGTGCTAGTGGTTTGTACAGCAATGAGCAGTTCTTC . TRBJ2-1 TRBV12-5 .
CATSIRTLRYQPQHF TGTGCCACCAGCATAAGGACCTTAAGGTATCAGCCCCAGCATTTT . TRBJ1-5 TRBV15 .
CASSRLGGAGANVLTF TGTGCCAGCAGCAGACTAGGGGGCGCTGGGGCCAACGTCCTGACTTTC . TRBJ2-6 TRBV5-5 .
CSARSGAVGNEKLFF TGCAGTGCTAGATCAGGGGCCGTCGGAAATGAAAAACTGTTTTTT . TRBJ1-4 TRBV20-1 many
CSVQKGRQNTEAFF TGCAGCGTTCAAAAGGGGCGACAGAACACTGAAGCTTTCTTT . TRBJ1-1 TRBV29-1 .
CASSLSRIQETQYF TGCGCCAGCAGCTTGTCAAGGATCCAAGAGACCCAGTACTTC . TRBJ2-5 TRBV5-1 few
CASSPSRSDRVYEQYF TGTGCCAGCAGTCCTTCACGGTCGGACAGGGTCTACGAGCAGTACTTC TRBD1 TRBJ2-7 TRBV12-3/TRBV12-4 few
CASSLPMEGAKNIQYF TGTGCCAGCAGCTTACCGATGGAGGGGGCCAAAAACATTCAGTACTTC . TRBJ2-4 TRBV7-9 .
CASSLWAIQETQYF TGTGCCAGCAGTTTATGGGCTATTCAAGAGACCCAGTACTTC . TRBJ2-5 TRBV12-3/TRBV12-4 few
CASSQEAQGVYEQYF TGTGCCAGCAGCCAAGAGGCACAGGGGGTCTACGAGCAGTACTTC TRBD1 TRBJ2-7 TRBV4-2 .
CASSFDGVRAFF TGTGCCAGCAGTTTCGACGGGGTGAGGGCTTTCTTT . TRBJ1-1 TRBV12-3/TRBV12-4 many
CASSIGRQGSGQPQHF TGTGCCAGTAGTATAGGCCGACAGGGGAGCGGTCAGCCCCAGCATTTT TRBD1 TRBJ1-5 TRBV19 .
CASIPAGGFSEAFF TGTGCCAGCATCCCGGCAGGGGGCTTTTCTGAAGCTTTCTTT TRBD1 TRBJ1-1 TRBV27 few
CASSLALPTEAFF TGTGCCAGCAGTTTAGCCCTACCAACTGAAGCTTTCTTT . TRBJ1-1 TRBV12-3/TRBV12-4 many
CASSRGTYQETQYF TGTGCCAGCAGCCGCGGGACCTACCAAGAGACCCAGTACTTC . TRBJ2-5 TRBV7-2 few
CASSAGRDRGHQPQHF TGTGCCAGTAGTGCTGGCCGGGACAGGGGCCATCAGCCCCAGCATTTT TRBD1 TRBJ1-5 TRBV19 .
CSVGTSFVSYEQYF TGCAGCGTTGGGACTAGCTTCGTCTCCTACGAGCAGTACTTC TRBD2 TRBJ2-7 TRBV29-1 .
CASSLVSGSRGEQFF TGTGCCAGCAGTTTAGTTAGTGGGAGCCGGGGTGAGCAGTTCTTC . TRBJ2-1 TRBV28 .
CASSSRLAGGLSYNEQFF TGTGCCAGCAGCTCCCGACTAGCGGGGGGTCTCTCCTACAATGAGCAGTTCTTC TRBD2 TRBJ2-1 TRBV7-6 few
CSGIEAGGETQYF TGCAGTGGGATTGAGGCGGGGGGGGAGACCCAGTACTTC TRBD2 TRBJ2-5 TRBV20-1 .
CASSYSGGTNQPQHF TGTGCCAGCAGTTACTCGGGGGGCACCAATCAGCCCCAGCATTTT . TRBJ1-5 TRBV6-2/TRBV6-3 many
CASSQGQRTDYGYTF TGTGCCAGCAGCCAAGGCCAACGAACGGACTATGGCTACACCTTC . TRBJ1-2 TRBV4-2 .
CASSLKTLGGCTF TGCGCCAGCAGCTTGAAGACCCTCGGAGGCTGCACCTTC . TRBJ1-2 TRBV5-1 few
CSVSKEAGYNEQFF TGCAGTGTCTCTAAGGAAGCTGGCTACAATGAGCAGTTCTTC . TRBJ2-1 TRBV20-1 few
CATSRDRGRGYEQYF TGTGCCACCAGCAGAGATCGAGGCAGGGGTTACGAGCAGTACTTC . TRBJ2-7 TRBV15 few
CASRGTGNEQFF TGCGCCAGCAGAGGTACGGGCAATGAGCAGTTCTTC . TRBJ2-1 TRBV5-1 few
CASSLSRGFGTAEPAQYF TGTGCCAGCAGTTTATCACGGGGTTTTGGGACAGCGGAGCCGGCGCAGTATTTT TRBD1 TRBJ2-3 TRBV28 .
CASRTRGHFGGYTF TGTGCCAGCAGAACCAGGGGGCATTTTGGAGGCTACACCTTC TRBD1 TRBJ1-2 TRBV6-1 .
CASSPGVLQETQYF TGTGCCAGCAGTCCTGGGGTCTTACAAGAGACCCAGTACTTC . TRBJ2-5 TRBV12-3/TRBV12-4 .
CASSSPRQGADEQYF TGTGCCAGCAGTTCGCCTCGACAGGGGGCGGACGAGCAGTACTTC TRBD1 TRBJ2-7 TRBV12-3/TRBV12-4 few
CASTLGEHSRDTQYF TGTGCCAGCACCCTGGGGGAGCACTCCAGGGATACGCAGTATTTT . TRBJ2-3 TRBV2 .
CASTDSRTKGQISYNEQFF TGTGCCAGCACCGATAGTAGGACAAAGGGACAGATCTCCTACAATGAGCAGTTCTTC TRBD1 TRBJ2-1 TRBV7-8 .
CASSGHLGGGEMKNCFF . . TRBJ1-4 TRBV6-1 few
CASTRRGVFSGANVLTF TGTGCCAGCACCCGGAGAGGGGTTTTCTCTGGGGCCAACGTCCTGACTTTC . TRBJ2-6 TRBV7-9 once
CSAIQGSSNQPQHF TGCAGTGCTATCCAGGGTAGTAGCAATCAGCCCCAGCATTTT . TRBJ1-5 TRBV20-1 .
CASSQEGHANTGELFF TGCGCCAGCAGCCAAGAGGGACATGCGAACACCGGGGAGCTGTTTTTT . TRBJ2-2 TRBV4-3 .
CASSQPLGDTQYF TGCGCCAGCAGCCAACCCTTAGGAGATACGCAGTATTTT . TRBJ2-3 TRBV4-1 once
CASRTVNTEAFF TGTGCCAGTAGGACGGTGAACACTGAAGCTTTCTTT . TRBJ1-1 TRBV12-3/TRBV12-4 many